The 9 T cell receptor beta chains below were found in one sample sequenced in a study of T-cell reconstitution after alpha-beta-depleted transplantation in children (TCRdb year 2016). Libraries were made using PCR. The sample was run on an Illumina HiSeq 2500. Molecular barcoding was employed in the preparation of TCR libraries, with unique molecular identifiers being used to normalize TCRbeta repertoire quantification. TCRdb trimmed the raw reads at Q25, called clones with MiXCR and kept productive beta chains. Rows with one shared CDR3 protein collapse into an entry with the most common genes and DNA. A total of just under 550,000 distinct CDR3 sequences appear in this sample, around 19% of them only once. Roughly 3.3% of the sample goes to the ten largest clones. Sequencing was performed on PBMCs from the stem cell graft donor, taken from the stem cell graft. These receptors all stem from a human donor who donated a stem cell graft to a child with acute lymphoblastic leukemia.

In this sample, this clonotype turned up a few times. This chain uses TRBV6-1 with TRBJ2-7; no clear D gene. V shed 3 bases and J shed 0 bases, with 6 bases lying between them. The CDR3 has 13 residues. Germline loops: CDR1 MNHNS, CDR2 SASEGT. The CDR3 protein is CASSDRYSYEQYF. CDR3 nucleotide sequence: TGTGCCAGCAGTGACAGGTACTCCTACGAGCAGTACTTC.

This clonotype occurred a few times. V is TRBV11-2 and J is TRBJ2-7; TRBD2 is a possible D gene (6 bases). With 8 bases removed from V and 1 base from J, the gap between germline ends came to 9 bases. CDR1 and CDR2 (germline): SGHAT, FQNNGV. CDR3 length: 12 amino acids. The CDR3 region is CASGGGSYEQYF. CDR3 in DNA: TGTGCCAGCGGGGGAGGATCCTACGAGCAGTACTTC.

This clonotype was seen a few times. The chain is built from TRBV6-1 and TRBJ1-2, with unresolved D. CDR3 size: 15 residues. Between the trimmed V and J ends, which lost 7 bases and 2 bases, there was a span of 17 bases. Germline CDR1 MNHNS, CDR2 SASEGT. The CDR3 is CASTITRVRNYGYTF. The DNA of the CDR3 is TGTGCCAGCACTATTACGCGGGTTCGGAACTATGGCTACACCTTC.

This clonotype occurred a few times. The rearrangement uses TRBV12-3 or TRBV12-4 and TRBJ2-7; perhaps TRBD1 as D (6 bases). V gave up 4 bases and J gave up 3 bases, with 7 bases separating them. The CDR3 extends over 12 amino acids. This CDR3 is CASSWDIYEQYF. DNA of the CDR3: TGTGCCAGCAGTTGGGACATCTACGAGCAGTACTTC.

This clonotype occurred once. The chain employs TRBV7-7 and TRBJ2-1, with D perhaps being TRBD1 or TRBD2 (5 bases each). The CDR3 totals 13 residues. Deletions cut 4 bases from V and 9 bases from J, with 13 bases between. CDR1 and CDR2 (germline): SSHAT, FNYEAQ (reference sequence). This CDR3 reads CASSSIRGGEQFF. The CDR3 nucleotides are TGTGCCAGCAGCTCTATCCGGGGCGGTGAGCAGTTCTTC.

In this sample, this clonotype turned up a few times. The V call is TRBV29-1, the J call TRBJ1-2; TRBD1 matches 7 bases. Looked up from germline, CDR1 is SQVTM and CDR2 is ANQGSEA. The length of the CDR3 is 13 residues. V lost 6 bases to trimming and J lost 7 bases; unmatched junction nucleotides: 11. The chain's CDR3 is CSVDFQTGSGYTF. In DNA form, the CDR3 reads TGCAGCGTGGACTTTCAGACAGGGAGTGGCTACACCTTC.

The CDR3 region has the DNA TGTGCCAGCAGGGCAGGGGGAAGGGGTACGCATGAGCAGTTCTTC. Its protein product is CASRAGGRGTHEQFF. V usage is TRBV7-9 and J usage is TRBJ2-1, with TRBD1 identical over 7 bases. Germline values: CDR1 SEHNR, CDR2 FQNEAQ (reference sequence). Germline trimming cut 6 bases from V and 8 bases from J; bases unmatched to any gene: 13. The CDR3 extends over 15 amino acids.

The V and J genes are TRBV2 and TRBJ2-1, with D hard to call. The CDR3 sequence is 12 residues long. Trimming stripped 5 bases from V and 5 bases from J, with 7 bases between. CDR1 SNHLY and CDR2 FYNNEI come from the germline V gene. CDR3 coding DNA: TGTGCCAGCAGTTGGATGGACAATGAGCAGTTCTTC. It is translated as CASSWMDNEQFF.

V usage is TRBV25-1 and J usage is TRBJ2-6; the match to TRBD1 covers 8 bases. With 6 bases clipped from V and 1 base from J, the junction kept 5 bases outside the gene matches. The CDR3 loop spans 16 amino acids. Germline-derived CDR1 and CDR2 are MGHDK and SYGVNS. CDR3 coding DNA: TGTGCCAGCAGCGGGACAGGATTGTCTGGGGCCAACGTCCTGACTTTC. Amino acid sequence: CASSGTGLSGANVLTF. The whole variable domain, remainder taken from reference TRBV25-1 and TRBJ2-6, is EADIYQTPRYLVIGTGKKITLECSQTMGHDKMYWYQQDPGMELHLIHYSYGVNSTEKGDLSSESTVSRIRTEHFPLTLESARPSHTSQYLCASSGTGLSGANVLTFGAGSRLTVL.